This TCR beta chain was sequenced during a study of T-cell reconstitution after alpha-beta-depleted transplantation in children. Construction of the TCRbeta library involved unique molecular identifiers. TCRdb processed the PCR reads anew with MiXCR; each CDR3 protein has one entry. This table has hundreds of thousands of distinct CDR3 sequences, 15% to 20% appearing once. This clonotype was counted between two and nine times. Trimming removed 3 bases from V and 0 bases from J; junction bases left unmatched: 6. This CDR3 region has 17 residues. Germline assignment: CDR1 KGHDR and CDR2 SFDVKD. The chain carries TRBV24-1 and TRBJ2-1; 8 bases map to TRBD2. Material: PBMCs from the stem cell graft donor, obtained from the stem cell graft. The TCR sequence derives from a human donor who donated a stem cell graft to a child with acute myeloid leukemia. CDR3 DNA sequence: TGTGCCACCAGTGATACTCGCGGGGGGAGCTCCTACAATGAGCAGTTCTTC. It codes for CATSDTRGGSSYNEQFF.